These 31 T cell receptor beta chains were all obtained from the same sample, sequenced in a study of blood T cell repertoires in COVID-19. Produced via immunoSEQ multiplex PCR; TCRdb's table is partial and in-frame only. The table has 95,000 to 150,000 clones, around 81% seen once. The sample comprised peripheral blood. Receptor source: a man aged 25 to 45 with COVID-19, enrolled during active disease.

This sequence joins TRBV5-4 and TRBJ2-5; TRBD2 matches at 15 bases. The trim removed 0 bases at V and 6 bases at J, leaving 6 bases unmatched. CDR1 and CDR2 (germline): SGHNT, YYREEE (reference sequence). The CDR3 sequence is 17 residues long. The CDR3 loop reads CASSLEGLAGGRKTQYF. In nucleotides, the CDR3 is TGTGCCAGCAGCTTGGAGGGACTAGCGGGAGGTAGAAAGACCCAGTACTTC.

The table lists this clone with a count of one. J is TRBJ1-5 and V is TRBV10-1; TRBD1 matches at 7 bases. Germline V CDR1 and CDR2: WNHNN, SYGVQD (reference sequence). With 10 bases clipped from V and 2 bases from J, the junction kept 20 bases outside the gene matches. The CDR3 length is 18 residues. The CDR3 DNA sequence: TGCGCCACCCAAGTGGGCAGGGGGTCCCCATGGCGCAATCAGCCCCAGCATTTT. Protein sequence: CATQVGRGSPWRNQPQHF.

The chain joins TRBV28 to TRBJ2-7, with 13 positions matching TRBD2. The CDR3 loop spans 15 amino acids. From germline, CDR1 is MDHEN and CDR2 SYDVKM. J was trimmed by 7 bases and V by 6 bases; bases with no gene match: 9. In nucleotides, the CDR3 is TGTGCCAGCAGCACTAGCGGGAGGGCCTCGGGGGAGCAGTACTTC. Its translation is CASSTSGRASGEQYF.

The V and J genes are TRBV30 and TRBJ2-1; D is ambiguous. Germline assignment: CDR1 GTSNPN and CDR2 SVGIG (reference sequence). CDR3 size: 13 residues. The V and J ends lost 2 bases and 6 bases respectively, with 11 bases between them. The CDR3, as DNA: TGTGCCTGGAGTATTCAACTTGTCAATGAGCAGTTCTTC. This encodes CAWSIQLVNEQFF.

V is TRBV4-3 and J is TRBJ2-3; the match to TRBD2 covers 7 bases. The CDR3 extends over 16 amino acids. V shed 0 bases and J 2 bases; nucleotides not matched to a gene: 5. CDR1 is LGHNA and CDR2 is YSLEER in the germline V gene. The CDR3: CASSQEPSGNTDTQYF. As DNA, the CDR3 is TGCGCCAGCAGCCAAGAGCCTAGCGGAAACACAGATACGCAGTATTTT.

The rearrangement uses TRBV5-6 and TRBJ2-1; 11 bases line up with TRBD2. Losses at the gene ends were 2 bases for V and 5 bases for J; bases not matched to a gene: 6. The germline V gene encodes CDR1 SGHDT and CDR2 YYEEEE. This CDR3 comprises 16 residues. The CDR3 sequence is CASSFGTSGSNNEQFF. As DNA, the CDR3 is TGTGCCAGCAGCTTCGGGACTAGCGGCAGTAACAATGAGCAGTTCTTC.

The chain has TRBV6-5 and TRBJ1-1; D is undetermined. The germline V gene has CDR1 MNHEY and CDR2 SVGAGI. This CDR3 region has 15 residues. The germline V and J ends were trimmed by 2 bases and 1 base, with 11 bases remaining between them. The CDR3 nucleotides are TGTGCCAGCAGTTACCAGGCAGAATCGAACACTGAAGCTTTCTTT. Translation gives CASSYQAESNTEAFF.

The chain couples TRBV30 to TRBJ1-2; D remains ambiguous. This CDR3 is built from 12 residues. V lost 2 bases, J lost 4 bases, and 8 bases lay in between. The germline V gene encodes CDR1 GTSNPN and CDR2 SVGIG (reference sequence). CDR3 coding DNA: TGTGCCTGGAGTAGAGATGCCTATGGCTACACCTTC. The encoded protein is CAWSRDAYGYTF.

CDR3 amino acids: CASTAETSGSYEQYF. CDR3 coding DNA: TGTGCCAGCACCGCTGAGACTAGCGGTTCCTACGAGCAGTACTTC. The chain has TRBV2 and TRBJ2-7; TRBD2 matches at 9 bases. The V segment lost 7 bases and the J segment 1 base; nucleotides outside the gene matches: 8. Germline loops: CDR1 SNHLY, CDR2 FYNNEI. The CDR3 is made up of 15 amino acids.

The rearrangement joins TRBV30 to TRBJ1-1; D is ambiguous. The length of the CDR3 is 12 residues. Looked up from germline, CDR1 is GTSNPN and CDR2 is SVGIG (reference sequence). V lost 5 bases and J 0 bases, leaving 7 bases between the germline ends. The CDR3 DNA sequence: TGTGCCTGGGCCTTTATGAACACTGAAGCTTTCTTT. Translating it yields CAWAFMNTEAFF.

The chain employs TRBV13 and TRBJ2-3, with TRBD2 matching 10 bases. From germline, CDR1 is PRHDT and CDR2 FYEKMQ (reference sequence). The CDR3 runs 18 residues. V gave up 5 bases and J gave up 3 bases; unmatched junction bases: 14. As DNA, the CDR3 is TGTGCCAGCAGCCGAAGGGAAGCGGGGGGGCACCTTACAGATACGCAGTATTTT. Translation: CASSRREAGGHLTDTQYF.

CDR3 sequence reads: CASSLGTTRRDTQYF. For the CDR3, the DNA is TGTGCCAGCAGCTTAGGGACTACTAGGCGGGATACGCAGTATTTT. This rearrangement joins TRBV7-8 to TRBJ2-3; tentatively, D is TRBD2 (6 bases). Germline CDR1 SGHVS, CDR2 FQNEAQ. The CDR3 is 15 residues long. Trimming removed 1 base at V and 6 bases at J, with 14 bases between.

The rearrangement joins TRBV5-1 to TRBJ2-7; TRBD1 aligns across 7 bases. V shed 4 bases, J shed 2 bases, and the junction held 9 bases outside the gene matches. Germline V gene data show CDR1 as SGHRS and CDR2 as YFSETQ. CDR3 length: 15 amino acids. The CDR3 sequence is CASSPHGTDPYEQYF. DNA of the CDR3: TGCGCCAGCAGCCCCCATGGGACAGACCCCTACGAGCAGTACTTC. Combining the CDR3 with reference TRBV5-1 and TRBJ2-7 gives the whole variable domain KAGVTQTPRYLIKTRGQQVTLSCSPISGHRSVSWYQQTPGQGLQFLFEYFSETQRNKGNFPGRFSGRQFSNSRSEMNVSTLELGDSALYLCASSPHGTDPYEQYFGPGTRLTVT.

The chain couples TRBV7-2 to TRBJ2-7; D is perhaps TRBD2 (5 bases). The CDR3 is made up of 14 amino acids. Germline CDR1 and CDR2: SGHTA and FQGNSA. V lost 3 bases and J 3 bases, leaving 12 bases between the germline ends. The CDR3 sequence is CASSLSSGNYEQYF. Here the CDR3 DNA reads TGTGCCAGCAGCTTGTCATCCGGGAACTACGAGCAGTACTTC.

The chain links TRBV28 to TRBJ2-5, with a weak D call TRBD1 (5 bases). V was trimmed by 2 bases and J by 1 base, leaving 8 bases between them. Per germline, CDR1 MDHEN and CDR2 SYDVKM. The CDR3 covers 14 residues. CDR3 residues: CASSLGQFQETQYF. The CDR3 DNA follows: TGTGCCAGCAGTTTAGGACAATTCCAAGAGACCCAGTACTTC.

The genes are TRBV5-1 and TRBJ2-1; TRBD2 might be the D (6 bases). The V gene's germline CDR1 is SGHRS and CDR2 YFSETQ. V dropped 1 base and J dropped 10 bases, with 21 bases sitting between them. There are 16 residues in the CDR3. The CDR3 DNA reads as TGCGCCAGCAGCTTGTCTGTAGCGGTCCTGTCGGCGGAGCAGTTCTTC. Protein: CASSLSVAVLSAEQFF. The whole variable domain, remainder taken from reference TRBV5-1 and TRBJ2-1, is KAGVTQTPRYLIKTRGQQVTLSCSPISGHRSVSWYQQTPGQGLQFLFEYFSETQRNKGNFPGRFSGRQFSNSRSEMNVSTLELGDSALYLCASSLSVAVLSAEQFFGPGTRLTVL.

The chain couples TRBV6-2 or TRBV6-3 to TRBJ1-2, with 7 bases that match TRBD1. With 5 bases clipped from V and 5 bases from J, the junction kept 11 bases outside the gene matches. The germline CDR1 and CDR2 sequences are MNHEY and SVGEGT. The CDR3 has 15 amino acids. The CDR3 DNA follows: TGTGCCAGCAGTCGTAGCCGGGACAGTACTTATGGCTACACCTTC. Protein product: CASSRSRDSTYGYTF.

The chain uses TRBV27 and TRBJ1-1; TRBD1 agrees at 7 bases. This CDR3 has 14 residues. V lost 7 bases to trimming and J lost 4 bases; unmatched junction nucleotides: 9. Germline lookup yields CDR1 MNHEY and CDR2 SMNVEV (reference sequence). The CDR3 is CASTSGGGGTEAFF. Written as DNA, the CDR3 is TGTGCCAGCACGTCTGGAGGGGGCGGCACTGAAGCTTTCTTT.

The chain links TRBV30 to TRBJ1-1, with D possibly being TRBD1 (5 bases). Trimming shortened V by 1 base and J by 10 bases, and 10 bases separated the two germline ends. Germline V gene sequence: CDR1 GTSNPN, CDR2 SVGIG (reference sequence). The length of the CDR3 is 11 residues. CDR3 residues: CAWSAGVGAFF. DNA of the CDR3: TGTGCCTGGAGTGCGGGGGTTGGAGCTTTCTTT.

Points on this clone: Different DNA sequences within this sample yield the same CDR3. The CDR3 reads CASSFSGGSYEQYF. In DNA form, the CDR3 reads TGTGCCAGCAGCTTCAGCGGGGGTTCCTACGAGCAGTACTTC. V gene TRBV7-9 combines with J gene TRBJ2-7, with 8 bases aligning to TRBD2. V shed 3 bases and J 1 base; nucleotides not matched to a gene: 2. This CDR3 has 14 residues. Germline CDR1 and CDR2: SEHNR and FQNEAQ (reference sequence).

The chain carries TRBV28 and TRBJ2-7; 9 positions agree with TRBD1. V trimming: 4 bases; J trimming: 13 bases; junction bases outside the gene matches: 8. The CDR3 is 12 amino acids. CDR1 MDHEN and CDR2 SYDVKM come from the germline V gene. The CDR3: CASSWGPGQGYF. DNA of the CDR3: TGTGCCAGCAGTTGGGGCCCGGGACAGGGTTACTTC. Full variable domain (missing parts from reference TRBV28 and TRBJ2-7): DVKVTQSSRYLVKRTGEKVFLECVQDMDHENMFWYRQDPGLGLRLIYFSYDVKMKEKGDIPEGYSVSREKKERFSLILESASTNQTSMYLCASSWGPGQGYFGPGTRLTVT.

By proportion, this clone is large. V usage is TRBV5-1 and J usage is TRBJ2-2; D may be TRBD2 (5 bases). In germline, CDR1 is SGHRS, CDR2 YFSETQ. The CDR3 consists of 15 residues. V was pared by 1 base and J by 5 bases, with 12 bases between. CDR3 in amino acids: CASSLWTHETGELFF. DNA of the CDR3: TGCGCCAGCAGCTTGTGGACTCACGAAACCGGGGAGCTGTTTTTT.

The chain is built from TRBV12-3 or TRBV12-4 and TRBJ1-1, with TRBD1 matching 9 bases. The CDR3 loop spans 11 amino acids. J lost 11 bases, V lost 5 bases, and 3 bases had no gene match. The CDR3 sequence is CASSRDREAFF. CDR3 coding DNA: TGTGCCAGCAGTAGGGACAGGGAGGCTTTCTTT.

The CDR3, as DNA: TGTGCCAGTAGTATAGGGACAGGGGGCAGCAATCAGCCCCAGCATTTT. Encoded protein: CASSIGTGGSNQPQHF. The chain has TRBV19 and TRBJ1-5, with 11 positions matching TRBD1. The ends lost 1 base at V and 1 base at J; junction bases unmatched: 0. This CDR3 has 16 residues. Germline V gene data show CDR1 as LNHDA and CDR2 as SQIVND (reference sequence).

The genes are TRBV6-1 and TRBJ2-2; a weak D match, TRBD1 (5 bases). Trimming took off 3 bases at V and 1 base at J, with 6 bases between the two ends. Germline V gene data show CDR1 as MNHNS and CDR2 as SASEGT. The CDR3 length is 14 residues. This CDR3 is CASSDTGNTGELFF. CDR3 in DNA: TGTGCCAGCAGTGATACAGGGAACACCGGGGAGCTGTTTTTT.

The chain is built from TRBV20-1 and TRBJ1-6; D unclear. CDR3 length equals 14 residues. Per germline, CDR1 DFQATT and CDR2 SNEGSKA (reference sequence). V was clipped by 3 bases and J by 3 bases, with 9 bases between them. In nucleotides, the CDR3 is TGCAGTGCTAGTGTGTCCTACTATAATTCACCCCTCCACTTT. It encodes CSASVSYYNSPLHF.

The chain links TRBV6-5 to TRBJ1-6; TRBD1 is a possible D gene (5 bases). V was clipped by 0 bases and J by 5 bases, with 11 bases between them. The CDR3 has 16 amino acids. CDR1 and CDR2 from the germline V gene are MNHEY and SVGAGI. CDR3 region: CASSYSLGQDNSPLHF. DNA for the CDR3: TGTGCCAGCAGTTACTCGCTTGGACAAGATAATTCACCCCTCCACTTT.

The gene calls are TRBV29-1 and TRBJ1-2; 9 nucleotides align to TRBD1. Germline CDR1 is SQVTM and CDR2 is ANQGSEA. The CDR3 loop spans 14 amino acids. V was pared by 7 bases and J by 4 bases, with 10 bases of the junction left unmatched. The CDR3 sequence is CSGGDRDSFYGYTF. The DNA for the CDR3 is TGCAGCGGGGGGGACAGGGACAGCTTCTATGGCTACACCTTC.

The chain employs TRBV7-7 and TRBJ2-1; 13 bases match TRBD2. The CDR3 totals 15 residues. V trimming: 4 bases; J trimming: 10 bases; junction bases outside the gene matches: 7. Per germline, CDR1 SSHAT and CDR2 FNYEAQ (reference sequence). CDR3 in amino acids: CASSSGTSGIGEQFF. CDR3 coding DNA: TGTGCCAGCAGCTCCGGGACTAGCGGGATTGGAGAGCAGTTCTTC.

The gene calls are TRBV4-3 and TRBJ2-2; D unresolved. The ends were cut back, 0 bases at V and 0 bases at J, with 14 bases in the middle. The CDR3 covers 18 residues. Germline CDR1 LGHNA, CDR2 YSLEER. The CDR3 spells CASSQDPYPNPNTGELFF. CDR3 DNA sequence: TGCGCCAGCAGCCAAGATCCCTACCCCAATCCGAACACCGGGGAGCTGTTTTTT.

The V gene is TRBV28, the J gene TRBJ2-7; D is possibly TRBD1 (6 bases). CDR1 is MDHEN, CDR2 SYDVKM, per germline. V lost 1 base to trimming and J lost 5 bases, with 12 bases between them. The CDR3 covers 14 residues. The CDR3 is CASSLLYRAHEQYF. The CDR3 coding sequence is TGTGCCAGCAGTTTATTGTACAGGGCCCACGAGCAGTACTTC.